This T cell receptor (beta chain) derives from a study of OX40 agonist ivuxolimab in advanced cancers. Data came from immunoSEQ multiplex PCR; TCRdb stores just in-frame clones and leaves some out. The sample yields 55,000 to 75,000 clones, about 86% seen once. Germline values: CDR1 SGHTA, CDR2 FQGNSA. This CDR3 is built from 15 residues. J lost 7 bases, V lost 7 bases, and 12 bases had no gene match. The sample was CD4+ or CD8+ T cells sorted from blood, taken in a trial of the OX40 agonist ivuxolimab. This receptor was obtained from an adult with an advanced solid tumor such as melanoma, head and neck, liver or kidney cancer. The genes are TRBV7-2 and TRBJ1-4; TRBD1 agrees at 7 bases. CDR3 coding DNA: TGTGCCAGCACTCAGGGAAGGGGGCGGATTGAAAAACTGTTTTTT. Protein product: CASTQGRGRIEKLFF.